This T cell receptor (beta chain) derives from a study of T-cell reconstitution after alpha-beta-depleted transplantation in children. Study-level results: About two months after transplant, alpha-beta T cells reportedly came from several hundred expanded graft clones.

This clonotype has just a few counts. Its antigen is as yet unknown. Trimming took 3 bases from V and 5 from J; bases not matched to a gene: 6. This CDR3 is built from 15 residues. Germline CDR1 and CDR2: SGHTA and FQGNSA. Preparation of the TCRbeta library involved a method that used unique molecular identifiers. TCRdb reprocessed the PCR reads via MiXCR and lists one record per CDR3 protein. This sample has about 830,000 distinct CDR3 sequences, with about 16% found just once. The chain joins TRBV7-2 to TRBJ2-2; 7 nucleotides agree with TRBD2. The receptor was isolated from a male patient younger than 18 who had a stem cell transplant for acute lymphoblastic leukemia, so the T cells may come from the graft donor. The source material was PBMCs, mostly from graft donor cells, sampled 360 days after TCRalphabeta/CD19-depleted stem cell transplant. Here the CDR3 reads CASSFWGGRTGELFF. In DNA, the CDR3 is TGTGCCAGCAGCTTTTGGGGGGGTCGAACCGGGGAGCTGTTTTTT.